This T cell receptor beta chain is drawn from a study of CD8 T cells in ankylosing spondylitis. Study-wide points: For ankylosing spondylitis blood, a TCR beta motif of 8 or 9 highly homologous variants appeared characteristic. Reportedly, matched ankylosing spondylitis synovial fluid was significantly enriched for disease-linked clones.

V was pared by 2 bases and J by 0 bases, with 4 bases between. The germline gives CDR1 SGHVS, CDR2 FNYEAQ. CDR3 length equals 13 residues. In TCRdb, the 5' RACE reads were re-called with MiXCR into one record per CDR3 protein. The data hold 150,000 to 200,000 distinct CDR3 sequences, with about a third observed a single time. This clonotype has a handful of counts. What it recognizes is unknown. Sequencing was done on a sample of synovial fluid, either unsorted or a sorted T cell fraction (not recorded which). The V gene is TRBV7-6, the J gene TRBJ1-2; D unclear. This sequence originates from a male donor with ankylosing spondylitis. CDR3 in amino acids: CASSLLPNYGYTF. Written as DNA, the CDR3 is TGTGCCAGCAGCTTACTGCCTAACTATGGCTACACCTTC. Full variable domain (remainder filled in from reference TRBV7-6 and TRBJ1-2): GAGVSQSPRYKVTKRGQDVALRCDPISGHVSLYWYRQALGQGPEFLTYFNYEAQQDKSGLPNDRFSAERPEGSISTLTIQRTEQRDSAMYRCASSLLPNYGYTFGSGTRLTVV.